A selection of T cell receptor beta chains follows, all from one sample in a study of cytomegalovirus exposure and HLA in healthy donors. Measured with immunoSEQ multiplex PCR; TCRdb has only the in-frame clones, and not every one. The sample has 100,000 to 150,000 clones, roughly 80% seen once. Material for sequencing was PBMCs. The receptor source for this set is a man between 18 and 35 years old in good health and CMV-seropositive. CDR3s include the opening cysteine and the closing phenylalanine or tryptophan. D genes are given only for firm matches. Clone sizes are given selectively: once, few, many, or a class where the clone is expanded.

J gene	clone size	D gene	V gene	CDR3 protein	CDR3 DNA
TRBJ2-1	.	TRBD1	TRBV5-1	CASSRRGTGLSLYNEQFF	TGCGCCAGCAGCAGGCGCGGGACAGGGCTCTCACTGTACAATGAGCAGTTCTTC
TRBJ2-1	.	TRBD1	TRBV11-3	CASSTTGERDNEQFF	TGTGCCAGCAGCACGACAGGGGAACGGGACAATGAGCAGTTCTTC
TRBJ2-7	.	TRBD1	TRBV25-1	CASRRGQGSYEQYF	TGTGCCAGCAGGAGAGGACAGGGCTCCTACGAGCAGTACTTC
TRBJ1-5	once	TRBD1	TRBV19	CASSLRPGQGPPQHF	TGTGCCAGTAGTCTCCGCCCGGGACAGGGTCCGCCCCAGCATTTT
TRBJ2-1	.	.	TRBV5-4	CASRPRGGAHEQFF	TGTGCCAGCAGGCCCCGAGGGGGGGCGCATGAGCAGTTCTTC
TRBJ1-1	.	.	TRBV6-5	CATKGRLGTEAFF	TGTGCCACGAAGGGGAGGCTGGGCACTGAAGCTTTCTTT
TRBJ2-3	.	TRBD1	TRBV4-2	CASSQADRGADTQYF	TGTGCCAGCAGCCAAGCTGACAGGGGCGCAGATACGCAGTATTTT
TRBJ2-7	few	.	TRBV25-1	CASSAAYEQYF	TGTGCCAGCAGTGCCGCCTACGAGCAGTACTTC
TRBJ1-1	.	TRBD1	TRBV7-9	CSSSISRDRDSEAFF	TGTTCCAGCAGCATATCCCGGGACAGGGACTCCGAAGCTTTCTTT
TRBJ2-7	.	TRBD1	TRBV11-2	CASSSIRDRLYEQYF	TGTGCCAGCAGCAGCATTCGGGACAGGCTCTACGAGCAGTACTTC
TRBJ2-3	.	.	TRBV6-5	CASSYYLFSDTQYF	TGTGCCAGCAGTTATTATCTATTCTCAGATACGCAGTATTTT
TRBJ2-5	.	.	TRBV2	CASSEDRNQETQYF	TGTGCCAGCAGTGAAGACAGGAACCAAGAGACCCAGTACTTC
TRBJ2-2	.	.	TRBV6-6	CASSYRVDTGELFF	TGTGCCAGCAGTTACAGAGTGGACACCGGGGAGCTGTTTTTT
TRBJ1-6	.	TRBD1	TRBV12-5	CASGTGQGSYSPLHF	TGTGCTAGTGGTACCGGACAGGGATCTTATTCACCCCTCCACTTT
TRBJ2-3	.	.	TRBV6-4	CASSASMGGSDTQYF	TGTGCCAGCAGTGCTTCTATGGGAGGATCAGATACGCAGTATTTT
TRBJ2-6	.	.	TRBV5-1	CASSLASAGAAPSGANVLTF	TGCGCCAGCAGCTTGGCCTCGGCGGGGGCCGCCCCCTCTGGGGCCAACGTCCTGACTTTC
TRBJ2-7	few	.	TRBV4-3	CASSQETGFSYEQYF	TGCGCCAGCAGCCAAGAGACAGGCTTCTCCTACGAGCAGTACTTC
TRBJ1-1	.	.	TRBV19	CASSIPRGTEAFF	TGTGCCAGTAGTATACCCAGGGGAACTGAAGCTTTCTTT
TRBJ1-4	.	TRBD1	TRBV2	CASRQQGALGEKLFF	TGTGCCAGCAGACAACAGGGGGCGCTTGGTGAAAAACTGTTTTTT
TRBJ1-2	.	TRBD1	TRBV19	CASRTGGLMGGYTF	TGTGCCAGTCGGACAGGGGGCCTTATGGGAGGCTACACCTTC
TRBJ2-5	few	TRBD2	TRBV13	CASNSGLLQETQYF	TGTGCCAGCAACTCGGGACTATTGCAAGAGACCCAGTACTTC
TRBJ2-1	.	TRBD2	TRBV27	CASSLAASGRAGPLYEQFF	TGTGCCAGCAGTTTAGCGGCTAGCGGGAGGGCCGGCCCCCTTTATGAGCAGTTCTTC
TRBJ1-4	.	.	TRBV18	CASSPPNALATNEKLFF	TGTGCCAGCTCACCACCGAACGCCTTAGCAACTAATGAAAAACTGTTTTTT
TRBJ1-2	.	TRBD1	TRBV28	CASISPGGASDGYTF	TGTGCCAGCATATCTCCAGGGGGCGCCTCTGATGGCTACACCTTC
TRBJ1-3	.	.	TRBV19	CASKGGWVFSGNTIYF	TGTGCCAGTAAAGGAGGTTGGGTCTTCTCTGGAAACACCATATATTTT
TRBJ1-1	.	.	TRBV6-5	CASSYPSQNAFF	TGTGCCAGCAGTTACCCGTCGCAGAACGCTTTCTTT
TRBJ2-2	.	.	TRBV19	CASSIEPTVLNTGELFF	TGTGCCAGTAGTATAGAGCCCACAGTTTTAAACACCGGGGAGCTGTTTTTT
TRBJ2-1	.	TRBD2	TRBV19	CASSIGLAGRGEQFF	TGTGCCAGTAGTATTGGACTAGCGGGACGGGGTGAGCAGTTCTTC
TRBJ1-2	.	TRBD1	TRBV10-3	CAISEQGPSNGYTF	TGTGCCATCAGTGAACAGGGGCCAAGTAATGGCTACACCTTC
TRBJ2-5	.	.	TRBV27	CASSLRFSLRETQYF	TGTGCCAGCAGTCTTAGGTTTAGCCTTCGGGAGACCCAGTACTTC
TRBJ1-2	.	TRBD1	TRBV7-8	CASSLVIAGTEANYGYTF	TGTGCCAGCAGCTTAGTGATAGCCGGGACAGAAGCTAACTATGGCTACACCTTC
TRBJ2-2	once	TRBD2	TRBV9	CASSVEGGGEAGVNTGELFF	TGTGCCAGCAGCGTAGAGGGTGGTGGTGAAGCGGGGGTAAACACCGGGGAGCTGTTTTTT
TRBJ2-7	few	.	TRBV11-3	CASSFRGGAADEQYF	TGTGCCAGCAGCTTCCGAGGGGGGGCCGCGGACGAGCAGTACTTC
TRBJ1-1	.	.	TRBV6-6	CASSLGEEAFF	TGTGCCAGCAGTTTAGGGGAAGAAGCTTTCTTT
TRBJ2-5	.	.	TRBV30	CAWSGGFTETQYF	TGTGCCTGGAGTGGAGGGTTTACGGAGACCCAGTACTTC
TRBJ2-5	.	TRBD2	TRBV27	CASSLTSGRLRQETQYF	TGTGCCAGCAGTTTAACTAGCGGGAGGCTGAGGCAAGAGACCCAGTACTTC
TRBJ2-3	.	TRBD2	TRBV7-6	CASSLVSGLAMRDTQYF	TGTGCCAGCAGCTTAGTGTCGGGACTAGCGATGAGAGATACGCAGTATTTT
TRBJ1-6	once	TRBD1	TRBV9	CASSVVDRAEDTLYSPLHF	TGTGCCAGCAGCGTAGTGGACAGGGCGGAGGATACCCTCTATTCACCCCTCCACTTT
TRBJ2-5	.	.	TRBV7-2	CASSLGSQETQYF	TGTGCCAGCAGCTTGGGCAGCCAAGAGACCCAGTACTTC
TRBJ1-2	once	.	TRBV30	CAWSVRAREKDGYTF	TGTGCCTGGAGTGTACGGGCCAGGGAAAAGGATGGCTACACCTTC
TRBJ2-3	.	TRBD2	TRBV7-2	CASSLDPGTSGSFTDTQYF	TGTGCCAGCAGCTTAGATCCCGGGACTAGCGGGAGTTTCACAGATACGCAGTATTTT
TRBJ2-7	.	.	TRBV30	CAWSDPVTVTYEQYF	TGTGCCTGGTCCGATCCCGTGACTGTCACCTACGAGCAGTACTTC
TRBJ1-5	.	.	TRBV5-8	CASSPTGYSNQPQHF	TGTGCCAGCAGCCCCACGGGGTATAGCAATCAGCCCCAGCATTTT
TRBJ2-7	.	.	TRBV19	CASAQTQGGGYEQYF	TGTGCCAGTGCCCAGACTCAGGGGGGAGGCTACGAGCAGTACTTC